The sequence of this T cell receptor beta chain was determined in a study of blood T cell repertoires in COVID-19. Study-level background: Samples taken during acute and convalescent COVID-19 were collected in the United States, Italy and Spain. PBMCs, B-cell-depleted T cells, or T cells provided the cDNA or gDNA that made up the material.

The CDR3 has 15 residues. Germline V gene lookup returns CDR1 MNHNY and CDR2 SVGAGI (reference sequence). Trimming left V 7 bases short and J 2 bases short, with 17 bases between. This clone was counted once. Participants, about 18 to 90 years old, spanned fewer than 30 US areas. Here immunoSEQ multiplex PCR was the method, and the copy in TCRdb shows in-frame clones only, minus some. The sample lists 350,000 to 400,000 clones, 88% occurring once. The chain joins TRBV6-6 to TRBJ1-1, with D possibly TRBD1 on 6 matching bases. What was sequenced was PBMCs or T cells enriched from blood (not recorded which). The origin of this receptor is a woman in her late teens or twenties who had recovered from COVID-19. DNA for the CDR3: TGTGCCAGCACCATAGGGAGGGGGTCCAACACTGAAGCTTTCTTT. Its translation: CASTIGRGSNTEAFF.